This paragraph reports one T cell receptor beta chain. The germline gives CDR1 SQVTM, CDR2 ANQGSEA. This CDR3 is 15 amino acids long. V gave up 3 bases and J gave up 4 bases; unmatched junction bases: 11. The data were obtained in a study of blood T cell repertoires in COVID-19. Study-wide background: Researchers got acute and convalescent COVID-19 samples from the United States, Italy and Spain. Nucleic acid was either cDNA or gDNA, and it came from T cells, B-cell-depleted T cells, or PBMCs.

In the original processing: From reference gene primer amplification, estimates of nucleated cell counts were derived. Sequencing used immunoSEQ multiplex PCR; TCRdb keeps in-frame clones, though not all of them. V and J calls and clone size come straight from that table; D and trimming were deduced from the DNA. The repertoire holds 140,000 to 150,000 clones, with under 90% as singletons. Material: peripheral blood. The source of this sequence is a human donor in a cohort sampled during active COVID-19. This rearrangement joins TRBV29-1 to TRBJ2-5; 7 nucleotides agree with TRBD1. For the CDR3, the DNA is TGCAGCGTTGATGGTGACGAGGGGGCTTCAGAGACCCAGTACTTC. It codes for CSVDGDEGASETQYF.